The text below deals with one TCR beta chain. The clone's antigen remains unknown. Within one base of it there is no much larger clone, and no base qualities were kept. The immunoSEQ Assay, a bias-controlled multiplex PCR, was used to amplify TCRbeta CDR3 regions from genomic DNA. In the authors' own workflow: Nucleated cell counts per sample were estimated from amplification of reference gene primers within the assay. To quantify the absolute abundance of each unique TCRbeta CDR3 rearrangement, sequence reads were collapsed and filtered. For each sample, productive Simpson clonality was calculated by taking the square root of Simpson's diversity index across productive rearrangements. This immuneACCESS table, as held by TCRdb, lists in-frame sequences with V and J called but not all clones. Of the missing ones, under half trace to an unresolved V gene in checked studies; the others have no known cause. The V and J calls and the clone size are those of that table, but D and trimming were determined from the DNA. Across this sample there are tens of thousands of clones, with around 86% seen only once. About 48% of the sample is taken by the ten largest.

The trim is 7 bases for V and 7 bases for J, with a gap of 17 bases between the germline ends. Inclusive of the bounding cysteine and phenylalanine, the CDR3 is 15 residues long. Kept here is only the CDR3 DNA, which spans 45 bases and is read in frame from base 1. The germline V gene specifies SNHLY as CDR1 and FYNNEI as CDR2. The collaborating institutions used their own protocols to collect whole blood in K2EDTA tubes. For TCRbeta analysis, collaborator samples were shipped as frozen whole blood, as isolated PBMCs, or as DNA extracted from either sample type. These data belong to a study of blood T cell repertoires in COVID-19 (dated by TCRdb to between 2020 and 2021). Regarding the research as a whole: Samples from collaborators originated in the United States, Italy and Spain and spanned both the acute and convalescent phases of COVID-19. The prospective study material was composed of cDNA or gDNA derived from T cells, B-cell-depleted T cells, or PBMCs. Deeply sampled blood TCRbeta repertoires from subjects exposed to, actively infected with, or recovered from COVID-19 were included in the dataset. The repertoires were released in a freely available public database meant as a resource for research on the immune response to SARS-CoV-2. The samples were drawn from the first 160 participants of the ongoing ImmuneRACE study and from under 1,500 subjects provided by 6 global collaborators. Sample metadata almost always included a de-identified subject ID, COVID-19 status, age in years and sex. Where HLA class I and class II types were available, the types were taken from metadata supplied by the sample provider, not from assay-based typing. Study-wide findings and limitations: Clinical and demographic metadata were provided uncurated, with the amount varying by source and participant.

The TCR sequence derives from an elderly woman with acute or convalescent COVID-19. Sequenced sample: peripheral blood. Recombination connected TRBV2 to TRBJ1-6; no confident D gene assignment can be made. The CDR3 protein is CASTTRIRGNSPLHF. The DNA sequence is TGTGCCAGCACGACCCGAATACGAGGGAATTCACCCCTCCACTTT.